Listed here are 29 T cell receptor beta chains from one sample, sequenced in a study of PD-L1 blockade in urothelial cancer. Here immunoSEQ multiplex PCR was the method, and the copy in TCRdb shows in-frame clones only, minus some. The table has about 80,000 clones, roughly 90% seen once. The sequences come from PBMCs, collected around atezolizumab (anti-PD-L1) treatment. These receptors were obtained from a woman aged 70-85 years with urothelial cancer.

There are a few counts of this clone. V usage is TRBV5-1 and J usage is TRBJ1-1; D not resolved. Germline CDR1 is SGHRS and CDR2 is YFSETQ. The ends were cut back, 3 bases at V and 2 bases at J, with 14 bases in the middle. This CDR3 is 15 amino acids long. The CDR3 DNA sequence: TGCGCCAGCAGCTCGCTCGGACCGGGAAACACTGAAGCTTTCTTT. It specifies CASSSLGPGNTEAFF.

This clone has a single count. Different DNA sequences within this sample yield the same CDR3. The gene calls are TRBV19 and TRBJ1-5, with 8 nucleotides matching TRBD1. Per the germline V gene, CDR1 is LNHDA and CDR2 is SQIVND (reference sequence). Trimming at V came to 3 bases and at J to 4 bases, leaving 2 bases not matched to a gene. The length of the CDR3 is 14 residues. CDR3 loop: CASSITGGNQPQHF. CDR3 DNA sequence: TGTGCCAGTAGTATTACAGGGGGGAATCAGCCCCAGCATTTT.

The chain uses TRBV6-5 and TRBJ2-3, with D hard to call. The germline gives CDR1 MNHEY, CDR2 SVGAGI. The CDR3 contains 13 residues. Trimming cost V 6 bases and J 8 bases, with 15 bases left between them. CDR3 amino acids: CASRESRRGTQYF. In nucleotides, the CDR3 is TGTGCCAGCAGAGAGTCCCGCCGAGGTACGCAGTATTTT.

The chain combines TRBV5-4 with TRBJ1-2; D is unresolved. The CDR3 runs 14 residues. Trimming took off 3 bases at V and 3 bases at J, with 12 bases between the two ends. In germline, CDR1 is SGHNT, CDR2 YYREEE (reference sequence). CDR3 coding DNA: TGTGCCAGCAGCTCAACCCTGGGCGACTATGGCTACACCTTC. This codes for CASSSTLGDYGYTF.

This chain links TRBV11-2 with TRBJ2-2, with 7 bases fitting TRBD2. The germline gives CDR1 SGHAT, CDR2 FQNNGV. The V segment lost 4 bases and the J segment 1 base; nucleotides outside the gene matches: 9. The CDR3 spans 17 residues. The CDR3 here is CASSSLTSRMNTGELFF. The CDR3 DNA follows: TGTGCCAGCAGCTCTTTGACTAGCAGAATGAACACCGGGGAGCTGTTTTTT.

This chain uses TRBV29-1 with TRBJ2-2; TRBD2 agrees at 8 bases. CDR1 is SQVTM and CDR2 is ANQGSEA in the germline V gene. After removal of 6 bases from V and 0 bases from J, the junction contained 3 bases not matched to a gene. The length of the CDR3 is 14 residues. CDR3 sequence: CSVAGLANTGELFF. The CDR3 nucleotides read TGCAGCGTGGCGGGACTAGCGAACACCGGGGAGCTGTTTTTT.

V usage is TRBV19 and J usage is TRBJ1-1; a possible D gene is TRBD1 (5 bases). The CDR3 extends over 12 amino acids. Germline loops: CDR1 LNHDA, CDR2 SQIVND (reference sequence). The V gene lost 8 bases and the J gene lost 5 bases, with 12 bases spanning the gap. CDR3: CASGHKGTEAFF. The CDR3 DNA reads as TGTGCCAGTGGACACAAGGGGACTGAAGCTTTCTTT.

The DNA of the CDR3 is TGCGCCAGCAGCCAAGAAGGGTGGGCAGGGATGGAGACCCAGTACTTC. This translates into CASSQEGWAGMETQYF. The chain combines TRBV4-1 with TRBJ2-5, with a tentative D call TRBD1 (5 bases). The V gene's germline CDR1 is MGHRA and CDR2 YSYEKL. The CDR3 sequence is 16 residues long. Between the trimmed V and J ends, which lost 0 bases and 5 bases, there was a span of 16 bases.

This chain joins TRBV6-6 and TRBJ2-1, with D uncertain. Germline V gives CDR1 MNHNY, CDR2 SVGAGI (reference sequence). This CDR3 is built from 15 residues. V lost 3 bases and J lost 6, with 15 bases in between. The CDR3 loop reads CASSYTSFSGNEQFF. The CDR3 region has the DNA TGTGCCAGCAGTTATACGAGCTTCTCTGGCAATGAGCAGTTCTTC.

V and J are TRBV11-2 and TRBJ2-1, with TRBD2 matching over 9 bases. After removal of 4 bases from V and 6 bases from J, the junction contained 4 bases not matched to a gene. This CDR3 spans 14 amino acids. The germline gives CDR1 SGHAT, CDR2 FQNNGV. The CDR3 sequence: CASSSPGLANEQFF. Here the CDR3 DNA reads TGTGCCAGCAGCTCACCGGGACTAGCCAATGAGCAGTTCTTC.

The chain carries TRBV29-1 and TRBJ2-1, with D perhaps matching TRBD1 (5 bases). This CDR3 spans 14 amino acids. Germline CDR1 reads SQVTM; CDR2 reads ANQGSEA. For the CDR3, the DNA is TGCAGTTTTTCCGGACATTACCTTCCCGATGAGCAGTTCTTC. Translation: CSFSGHYLPDEQFF.

The chain's CDR3 is CAWSRLAGLYEQYF. DNA of the CDR3: TGTGCCTGGAGTCGACTAGCGGGGCTCTACGAGCAGTACTTC. This chain connects TRBV30 to TRBJ2-7; 11 bases fit TRBD2. J gave up 3 bases and V 2 bases, and 3 bases lay outside the gene matches. CDR1 is GTSNPN and CDR2 is SVGIG in the germline V gene (reference sequence). The CDR3 sequence is 14 residues long. Full variable domain (outside the CDR3, taken from reference TRBV30 and TRBJ2-7): SQTIHQWPATLVQPVGSPLSLECTVEGTSNPNLYWYRQAAGRGLQLLFYSVGIGQISSEVPQNLSASRPQDRQFILSSKKLLLSDSGFYLCAWSRLAGLYEQYFGPGTRLTVT.

The CDR3 nucleotides are TGTGCCAGCAGACCAGGAGGATCTGCCGGGGAGCTGTTTTTT. Its translation is CASRPGGSAGELFF. This chain uses TRBV11-2 with TRBJ2-2; D perhaps matches TRBD2 (5 bases). CDR1 is SGHAT, CDR2 FQNNGV, per germline. There are 14 residues in the CDR3. Trimming took 6 bases from V and 6 from J, leaving 14 bases between them.

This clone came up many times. CDR3 in amino acids: CASSLQGGYHEQYF. The DNA of the CDR3 is TGTGCCAGCAGCTTGCAGGGGGGCTACCACGAGCAGTACTTC. V gene TRBV5-4 combines with J gene TRBJ2-7, with D perhaps TRBD1 (7 bases). The CDR3 runs to 14 residues. Germline V gene sequence: CDR1 SGHNT, CDR2 YYREEE (reference sequence). V was shortened by 1 base and J by 5 bases, with 13 bases between the two germline ends. Complete variable domain (other parts from reference TRBV5-4 and TRBJ2-7): ETGVTQSPTHLIKTRGQQVTLRCSSQSGHNTVSWYQQALGQGPQFIFQYYREEENGRGNFPPRFSGLQFPNYSSELNVNALELDDSALYLCASSLQGGYHEQYFGPGTRLTVT.

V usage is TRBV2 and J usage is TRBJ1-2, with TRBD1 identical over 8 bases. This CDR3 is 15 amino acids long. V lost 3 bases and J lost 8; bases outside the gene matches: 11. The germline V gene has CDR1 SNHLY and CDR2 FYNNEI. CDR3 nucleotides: TGTGCCAGCAGTGACCCCCGGACAGGGACCGGGGGCTACACCTTC. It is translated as CASSDPRTGTGGYTF.

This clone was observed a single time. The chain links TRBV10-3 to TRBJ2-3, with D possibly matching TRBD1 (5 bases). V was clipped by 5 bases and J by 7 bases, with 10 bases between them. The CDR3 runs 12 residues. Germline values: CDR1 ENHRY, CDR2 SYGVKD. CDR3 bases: TGTGCCATCAGTCTTGGGGCAAATACGCAGTATTTT. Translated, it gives CAISLGANTQYF.

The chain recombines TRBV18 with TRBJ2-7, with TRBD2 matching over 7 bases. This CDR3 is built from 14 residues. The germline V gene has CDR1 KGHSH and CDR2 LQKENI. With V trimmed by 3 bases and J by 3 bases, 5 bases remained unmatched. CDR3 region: CASSPNGRNYEQYF. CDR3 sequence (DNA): TGTGCCAGCTCACCGAACGGGAGGAACTACGAGCAGTACTTC.

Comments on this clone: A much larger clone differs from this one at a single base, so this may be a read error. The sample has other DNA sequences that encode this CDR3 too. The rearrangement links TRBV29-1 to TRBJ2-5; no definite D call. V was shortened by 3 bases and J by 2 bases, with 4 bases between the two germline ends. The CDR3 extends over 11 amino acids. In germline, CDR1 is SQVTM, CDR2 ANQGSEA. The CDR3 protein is CSVDRQETQYF. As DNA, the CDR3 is TGCAGCGTTGATCGGCAAGAGACCCAGTACTTC.

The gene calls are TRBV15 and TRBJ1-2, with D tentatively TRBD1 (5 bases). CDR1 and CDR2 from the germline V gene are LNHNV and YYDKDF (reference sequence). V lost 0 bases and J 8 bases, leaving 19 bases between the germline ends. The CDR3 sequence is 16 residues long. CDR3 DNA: TGTGCCACCAGCAGAGAAATGCAGACAGATATTGGGGGCTACACCTTC. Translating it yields CATSREMQTDIGGYTF.

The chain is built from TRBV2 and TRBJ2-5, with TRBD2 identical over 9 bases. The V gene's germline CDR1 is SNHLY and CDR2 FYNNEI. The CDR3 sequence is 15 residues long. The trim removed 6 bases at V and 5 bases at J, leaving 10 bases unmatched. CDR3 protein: CASRSGTSSWETQYF. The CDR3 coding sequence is TGTGCCAGCAGATCCGGGACTAGCTCTTGGGAGACCCAGTACTTC.

The CDR3 loop is CASSEGAGDITDTQYF. For the CDR3, the DNA is TGTGCCAGCAGTGAAGGGGCAGGGGATATCACAGATACGCAGTATTTT. The J gene is TRBJ2-3, the V gene TRBV2; tentatively, D is TRBD1 (6 bases). V was cut by 1 base and J by 2 bases, with 13 bases left in between. Germline V gene lookup returns CDR1 SNHLY and CDR2 FYNNEI. The length of the CDR3 is 16 residues.

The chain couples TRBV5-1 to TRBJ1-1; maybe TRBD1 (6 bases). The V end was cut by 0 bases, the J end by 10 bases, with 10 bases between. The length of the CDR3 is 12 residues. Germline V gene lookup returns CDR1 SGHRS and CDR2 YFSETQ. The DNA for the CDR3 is TGCGCCAGCAGCTTGGAGGGGGAAAGAGCTTTCTTT. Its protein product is CASSLEGERAFF. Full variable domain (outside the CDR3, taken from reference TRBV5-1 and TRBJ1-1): KAGVTQTPRYLIKTRGQQVTLSCSPISGHRSVSWYQQTPGQGLQFLFEYFSETQRNKGNFPGRFSGRQFSNSRSEMNVSTLELGDSALYLCASSLEGERAFFGQGTRLTVV.

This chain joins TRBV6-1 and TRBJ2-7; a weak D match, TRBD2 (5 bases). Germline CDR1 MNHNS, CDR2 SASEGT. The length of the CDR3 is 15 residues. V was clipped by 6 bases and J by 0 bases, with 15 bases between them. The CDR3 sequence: CASRGPSGSSYEQYF. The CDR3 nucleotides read TGTGCCAGCAGAGGCCCCTCGGGAAGCTCCTACGAGCAGTACTTC.

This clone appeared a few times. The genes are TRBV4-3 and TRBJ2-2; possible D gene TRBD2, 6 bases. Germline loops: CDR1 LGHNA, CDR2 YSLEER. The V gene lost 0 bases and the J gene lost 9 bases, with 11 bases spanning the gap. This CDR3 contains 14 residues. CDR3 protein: CASSQDGAGWELFF. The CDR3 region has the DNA TGCGCCAGCAGCCAAGATGGTGCGGGGTGGGAGCTGTTTTTT.

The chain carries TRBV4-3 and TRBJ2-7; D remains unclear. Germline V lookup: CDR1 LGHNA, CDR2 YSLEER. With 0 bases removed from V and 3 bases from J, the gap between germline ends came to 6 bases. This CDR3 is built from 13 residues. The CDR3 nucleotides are TGCGCCAGCAGCCAAGATCTAGTCTACGAGCAGTACTTC. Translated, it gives CASSQDLVYEQYF.

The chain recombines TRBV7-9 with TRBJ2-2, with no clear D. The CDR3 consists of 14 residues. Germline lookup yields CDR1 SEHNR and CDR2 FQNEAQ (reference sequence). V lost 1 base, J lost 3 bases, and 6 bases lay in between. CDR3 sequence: CASSLDLDTGELFF. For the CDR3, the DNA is TGTGCCAGCAGCTTAGATCTAGACACCGGGGAGCTGTTTTTT.

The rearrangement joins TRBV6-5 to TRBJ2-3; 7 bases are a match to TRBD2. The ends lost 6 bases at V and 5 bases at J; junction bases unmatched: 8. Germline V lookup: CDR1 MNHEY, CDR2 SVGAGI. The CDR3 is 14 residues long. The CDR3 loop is CASRRLASGDTQYF. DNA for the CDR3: TGTGCCAGCAGAAGACTAGCCTCCGGAGATACGCAGTATTTT.

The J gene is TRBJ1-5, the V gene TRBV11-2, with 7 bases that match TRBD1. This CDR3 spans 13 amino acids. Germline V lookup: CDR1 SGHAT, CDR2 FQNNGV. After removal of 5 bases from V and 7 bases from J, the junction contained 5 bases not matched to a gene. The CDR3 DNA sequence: TGTGCCAGCAGCGCAGGGGGTTCCCAGCCCCAGCATTTT. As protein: CASSAGGSQPQHF.

The CDR3 sequence is CASAGGHNEKLFF. CDR3 in DNA: TGTGCCAGCGCGGGGGGGCATAATGAAAAACTGTTTTTT. The chain carries TRBV28 and TRBJ1-4; TRBD1 is a possible D gene (6 bases). Trimming stripped 8 bases from V and 4 bases from J, with 11 bases between. The CDR3 runs 13 residues. The germline gives CDR1 MDHEN, CDR2 SYDVKM.